The 25 T cell receptor beta chains reported below all come from one sample, sequenced in a study of T cell responses to AZD1222 COVID-19 vaccine. The table came from immunoSEQ multiplex PCR; TCRdb's copy has only in-frame clones and leaves some out. The table has about 92,000 clones, approximately 91% seen once. Sequenced material: peripheral blood, taken on day 0 of AZD1222 vaccination. These receptors originate from an adult in good health.

This chain joins TRBV9 and TRBJ2-7; 10 bases agree with TRBD1. The ends lost 3 bases at V and 0 bases at J; junction bases unmatched: 3. The CDR3 covers 15 residues. The germline gives CDR1 SGDLS, CDR2 YYNGEE. The CDR3 region has the DNA TGTGCCAGCAGCGCGGGGACAGGGGTCTCCTACGAGCAGTACTTC. Translated: CASSAGTGVSYEQYF.

CDR3 loop: CASSRINQPQHF. CDR3 coding DNA: TGTGCCAGCAGTCGGATAAATCAGCCCCAGCATTTT. The chain has TRBV6-6 and TRBJ1-5, with D hard to call. Trimming stripped 5 bases from V and 4 bases from J, with 6 bases between. The CDR3 spans 12 residues. CDR1 is MNHNY, CDR2 SVGAGI, per germline (reference sequence).

V and J are TRBV27 and TRBJ2-7, with D perhaps TRBD1 or TRBD2 (6 bases each). Germline V CDR1 and CDR2: MNHEY, SMNVEV (reference sequence). Trimming took 2 bases from V and 4 from J, leaving 15 bases between them. This CDR3 is 15 amino acids long. The CDR3 loop is CASSLGGGRVYEQYF. In DNA form, the CDR3 reads TGTGCCAGCAGTTTAGGAGGGGGTAGAGTTTACGAGCAGTACTTC.

The gene calls are TRBV28 and TRBJ2-7; 15 positions match TRBD2. Germline V gene sequence: CDR1 MDHEN, CDR2 SYDVKM. CDR3 length: 21 residues. The junction had 20 bases not matched to a gene; V was cut back by 5 bases and J by 3 bases. The CDR3 nucleotides are TGTGCCAGCAGTCCACCAGGACTAGCGGGAGGGCCGGGGTTTGGGAACTACGAGCAGTACTTC. This translates into CASSPPGLAGGPGFGNYEQYF.

This clone was seen just once. V usage is TRBV7-8 and J usage is TRBJ2-1; TRBD2 matches at 10 bases. This CDR3 has 15 amino acids. V shed 2 bases, J shed 4 bases, and the junction held 2 bases outside the gene matches. Germline CDR1 SGHVS, CDR2 FQNEAQ. The CDR3 region has the DNA TGTGCCAGCAGCTTACTAGCGGGGGATTACAATGAGCAGTTCTTC. It is translated as CASSLLAGDYNEQFF.

The rearrangement uses TRBV5-4 and TRBJ2-7, with TRBD1 matching over 7 bases. The CDR3 totals 17 residues. Per the germline V gene, CDR1 is SGHNT and CDR2 is YYREEE (reference sequence). Trimming took 0 bases from V and 2 from J; bases not matched to a gene: 11. DNA of the CDR3: TGTGCCAGCAGCTTGGGACAGGGCACTAGATCTACCTACGAGCAGTACTTC. Amino acids: CASSLGQGTRSTYEQYF.

The rearrangement links TRBV7-9 to TRBJ2-2, with D possibly matching TRBD1 (6 bases). V was cut by 5 bases and J by 1 base, with 14 bases left in between. The CDR3 is made up of 16 amino acids. Germline V gene sequence: CDR1 SEHNR, CDR2 FQNEAQ (reference sequence). This chain's CDR3 is CASSQRGHWNTGELFF. The CDR3 DNA is TGTGCCAGCAGCCAAAGGGGACATTGGAACACCGGGGAGCTGTTTTTT.

The V call is TRBV7-3, the J call TRBJ2-2, with TRBD2 matching over 8 bases. Germline CDR1 is SGHTA and CDR2 is FQGTGA. V dropped 2 bases and J dropped 6; count of bases not matched to a gene: 2. There are 14 residues in the CDR3. The DNA for the CDR3 is TGTGCCAGCAGCTTAGAGGGACTAGCCGGGGAGCTGTTTTTT. This codes for CASSLEGLAGELFF.

The chain recombines TRBV5-5 with TRBJ1-6; no reliable D call. V was pared by 0 bases and J by 10 bases, with 14 bases between. In germline, CDR1 is SGHKS, CDR2 YYEKEE (reference sequence). CDR3 length equals 15 residues. DNA for the CDR3: TGTGCCAGCAGCTTGGAGGGATTAGGGCGCTCACCCCTCCACTTT. Its protein product is CASSLEGLGRSPLHF.

In this sample, this clone turned up a few times. The V call is TRBV3-1 (or the pseudogene TRBV3-2), the J call TRBJ1-2, with TRBD1 identical over 7 bases. Germline CDR1 and CDR2: LGHDT and YNNKEL (reference sequence). This CDR3 comprises 14 residues. The V segment lost 4 bases and the J segment 7 bases; nucleotides outside the gene matches: 9. CDR3 sequence (DNA): TGTGCCAGCAGCCTAACGACAGGGCTGGGTGGCTACACCTTC. Its protein is CASSLTTGLGGYTF.

This clone appeared a few times. The chain uses TRBV5-7 and TRBJ1-4; D might be TRBD1 (6 bases). TRBV5-7 is an ORF, and what it does is uncertain. The V end was cut by 6 bases, the J end by 8 bases, with 20 bases between. There are 15 residues in the CDR3. As DNA, the CDR3 is TGTGCCAGCATCCTGGGGGCGGGGCTTAGAGAAAAACTGTTTTTT. Its protein is CASILGAGLREKLFF.

V is TRBV19 and J is TRBJ1-2; maybe TRBD1 (6 bases). CDR1 is LNHDA, CDR2 SQIVND, per germline (reference sequence). This CDR3 is built from 13 residues. V was pared by 4 bases and J by 7 bases, with 13 bases between. The DNA for the CDR3 is TGTGCCAGTAGTACCAGGGGTGGACTTGGCTACACCTTC. This translates into CASSTRGGLGYTF. Based on the CDR3 plus reference TRBV19 and TRBJ1-2, the full variable domain is DGGITQSPKYLFRKEGQNVTLSCEQNLNHDAMYWYRQDPGQGLRLIYYSQIVNDFQKGDIAEGYSVSREKKESFPLTVTSAQKNPTAFYLCASSTRGGLGYTFGSGTRLTVV.

This rearrangement joins TRBV6-1 to TRBJ1-2; no firm D call. V lost 3 bases and J 10 bases, leaving 12 bases between the germline ends. The germline CDR1 and CDR2 sequences are MNHNS and SASEGT. CDR3 length: 12 residues. In DNA form, the CDR3 reads TGTGCCAGCAGTGAGGCAGATCAAGACTACACCTTC. Protein sequence: CASSEADQDYTF.

The rearrangement joins TRBV30 to TRBJ1-1; 10 bases are shared with TRBD1. The V gene's germline CDR1 is GTSNPN and CDR2 SVGIG (reference sequence). After removal of 3 bases from V and 6 bases from J, the junction contained 4 bases not matched to a gene. The CDR3 contains 13 residues. CDR3 protein: CAWSPDRGAEAFF. CDR3 sequence (DNA): TGTGCCTGGAGCCCGGACAGGGGGGCTGAAGCTTTCTTT.

This chain uses TRBV7-8 with TRBJ1-3; TRBD1 might be the D (6 bases). The germline V and J ends were trimmed by 5 bases and 0 bases, with 14 bases remaining between them. Germline CDR1 reads SGHVS; CDR2 reads FQNEAQ. The CDR3 is made up of 16 amino acids. CDR3 coding DNA: TGTGCCAGCAGCCCGTACAGGGTTTACTCTGGAAACACCATATATTTT. Amino acid sequence: CASSPYRVYSGNTIYF.

V gene TRBV30 combines with J gene TRBJ1-2; 7 nucleotides line up with TRBD1. CDR1 GTSNPN and CDR2 SVGIG come from the germline V gene (reference sequence). The junction had 3 bases not matched to a gene; V was cut back by 0 bases and J by 8 bases. The CDR3 totals 12 residues. The CDR3 DNA is TGTGCCTGGAGTGTAACAGGGGTGGGCTACACCTTC. It codes for CAWSVTGVGYTF.

This rearrangement joins TRBV10-3 to TRBJ1-2; 9 nucleotides agree with TRBD1. Germline CDR1 is ENHRY and CDR2 is SYGVKD. Trimming at V came to 4 bases and at J to 6 bases, leaving 12 bases not matched to a gene. This CDR3 is 16 amino acids long. CDR3 sequence (DNA): TGTGCCATCAGTGGGGGTCCGGGACAGGGATTGGATGGCTACACCTTC. Amino acids: CAISGGPGQGLDGYTF.

This clone was seen just once. This rearrangement joins TRBV5-5 to TRBJ1-3, with D perhaps matching TRBD1 (6 bases). This CDR3 contains 15 residues. Germline CDR1 reads SGHKS; CDR2 reads YYEKEE (reference sequence). V shed 3 bases and J shed 0 bases, with 10 bases lying between them. This CDR3 reads CASSWTVNSGNTIYF. CDR3 nucleotides: TGTGCCAGCAGCTGGACAGTTAACTCTGGAAACACCATATATTTT.

The DNA of the CDR3 is TGTGCCAGCAGGAGACCGGGACTTTCACACAATGAGCAGTTCTTC. Amino acids: CASRRPGLSHNEQFF. The J gene is TRBJ2-1, the V gene TRBV6-5; D possibly corresponds to TRBD2 (6 bases). CDR3 length: 15 amino acids. Germline values: CDR1 MNHEY, CDR2 SVGAGI. V was pared by 6 bases and J by 5 bases, with 17 bases between.

V usage is TRBV19 and J usage is TRBJ2-1, with TRBD2 identical over 11 bases. The germline V gene has CDR1 LNHDA and CDR2 SQIVND (reference sequence). The CDR3 totals 17 residues. The V segment lost 3 bases and the J segment 7 bases; nucleotides outside the gene matches: 11. The CDR3 protein is CASSIVLAGGSRNEQFF. CDR3 DNA sequence: TGTGCCAGTAGTATCGTCCTAGCGGGAGGTAGTAGGAATGAGCAGTTCTTC. Full variable domain (outside the CDR3, taken from reference TRBV19 and TRBJ2-1): DGGITQSPKYLFRKEGQNVTLSCEQNLNHDAMYWYRQDPGQGLRLIYYSQIVNDFQKGDIAEGYSVSREKKESFPLTVTSAQKNPTAFYLCASSIVLAGGSRNEQFFGPGTRLTVL.

This chain uses TRBV11-2 with TRBJ1-5; D ambiguous. The germline V and J ends were trimmed by 0 bases and 5 bases, with 8 bases remaining between them. This CDR3 region has 14 residues. Germline loops: CDR1 SGHAT, CDR2 FQNNGV. This CDR3 reads CASSLEGLHQPQHF. CDR3 nucleotide sequence: TGTGCCAGCAGCTTAGAAGGGTTGCATCAGCCCCAGCATTTT.

This chain uses TRBV13 with TRBJ2-7; possible D gene TRBD1, 5 bases. CDR1 is PRHDT, CDR2 FYEKMQ, per germline (reference sequence). The CDR3 loop spans 15 amino acids. V lost 5 bases and J lost 3, with 17 bases in between. For the CDR3, the DNA is TGTGCCAGCAGCCGTACAGGAAAACCCCTCTACGAGCAGTACTTC. It encodes CASSRTGKPLYEQYF.

The J gene is TRBJ2-7, the V gene TRBV10-3; D possibly uses TRBD1 or TRBD2 (6 bases each). Trimming pared 4 bases from V and 4 bases from J, leaving 14 bases between. Germline V CDR1 and CDR2: ENHRY, SYGVKD. The CDR3 runs to 14 residues. This chain's CDR3 is CAISAPGARYEQYF. In nucleotides, the CDR3 is TGTGCCATCAGTGCCCCGGGGGCGCGGTACGAGCAGTACTTC.

The chain uses TRBV5-6 and TRBJ1-1; a weak D match, TRBD1 (6 bases). The CDR3 loop spans 15 amino acids. Looked up from germline, CDR1 is SGHDT and CDR2 is YYEEEE. The V and J ends lost 0 bases and 8 bases respectively, with 17 bases between them. Here the CDR3 reads CASSLGGQMGFEAFF. CDR3 DNA: TGTGCCAGCAGCTTGGGTGGACAGATGGGTTTCGAAGCTTTCTTT.

The chain joins TRBV12-5 to TRBJ1-5; D call uncertain. V shed 6 bases and J shed 0 bases, with 6 bases lying between them. The length of the CDR3 is 13 residues. The germline V gene has CDR1 LGHNT and CDR2 FRNRAP. For the CDR3, the DNA is TGTGCTAGTGGACGAGATAGCAATCAGCCCCAGCATTTT. It encodes CASGRDSNQPQHF.